These 24 T cell receptor beta chains were all obtained from the same sample, sequenced in a study of blood T cells in healthy people across ages. The authors ran a second PCR of about 7 to 11 cycles using a sample-barcoded 5' primer and a J-beta primer mix. TCRdb recomputed calls from the 5' RACE reads with MiXCR, one row per CDR3 protein. Among around 1,500,000 distinct CDR3 sequences, roughly 28% were seen once, and the ten largest hold 6.5% to 8.5%. The sequenced material came from blood. The source is a woman aged 25 to 39 in good health.

This clonotype has a handful of counts. V is TRBV5-1 and J is TRBJ1-2; D is uncertain. This CDR3 comprises 13 residues. With 7 bases removed from V and 4 bases from J, the gap between germline ends came to 14 bases. The germline V gene has CDR1 SGHRS and CDR2 YFSETQ. CDR3 sequence: CASHLDGPYGYTF. The DNA of the CDR3 is TGCGCCAGCCACTTAGACGGGCCCTATGGCTACACCTTC.

The chain combines TRBV6-2 or TRBV6-3 with TRBJ2-3; 10 bases are shared with TRBD2. Per germline, CDR1 MNHEY and CDR2 SVGEGT. The CDR3 sequence is 17 residues long. Trimming cost V 0 bases and J 5 bases; bases outside gene matches: 8. This CDR3 reads CASSYSTSGGAGDTQYF. CDR3 DNA: TGTGCCAGCAGTTACTCGACGAGCGGGGGGGCCGGAGATACGCAGTATTTT.

This clonotype was counted between two and nine times. V gene TRBV2 combines with J gene TRBJ2-1, with D possibly TRBD2 on 5 matching bases. The ends were cut back, 8 bases at V and 0 bases at J, with 11 bases in the middle. The CDR3 length is 14 residues. CDR1 SNHLY and CDR2 FYNNEI come from the germline V gene. The CDR3 spells CASLEGSSYNEQFF. The DNA of the CDR3 is TGTGCCAGCCTTGAGGGTAGCTCCTACAATGAGCAGTTCTTC.

This clonotype was found a few times. The rearrangement links TRBV24-1 to TRBJ2-5; D tentatively reads TRBD1 or TRBD2 (5 bases each). The V gene lost 5 bases and the J gene lost 1 base, with 7 bases spanning the gap. Germline V gives CDR1 KGHDR, CDR2 SFDVKD. This CDR3 region has 13 residues. Here the CDR3 reads CATSGGVQETQYF. For the CDR3, the DNA is TGTGCCACCAGTGGAGGGGTCCAAGAGACCCAGTACTTC.

This clonotype was picked up a small number of times. This rearrangement joins TRBV5-4 to TRBJ2-7, with a possible D match to TRBD2 (5 bases). The ends were cut back, 0 bases at V and 6 bases at J, with 10 bases in the middle. Germline values: CDR1 SGHNT, CDR2 YYREEE (reference sequence). The CDR3 has 13 residues. The CDR3 here is CASSLVRTSEQYF. The CDR3 DNA reads as TGTGCCAGCAGCTTGGTTCGGACTTCCGAGCAGTACTTC. Complete variable domain (other parts from reference TRBV5-4 and TRBJ2-7): ETGVTQSPTHLIKTRGQQVTLRCSSQSGHNTVSWYQQALGQGPQFIFQYYREEENGRGNFPPRFSGLQFPNYSSELNVNALELDDSALYLCASSLVRTSEQYFGPGTRLTVT.

V and J are TRBV20-1 and TRBJ1-1; 10 nucleotides align to TRBD1. The CDR3 totals 15 residues. Per the germline V gene, CDR1 is DFQATT and CDR2 is SNEGSKA (reference sequence). V gave up 0 bases and J gave up 1 base; unmatched junction bases: 2. The CDR3 coding sequence is TGCAGTGCTAGAGAAGGGGACAGGGGGAACACTGAAGCTTTCTTT. This codes for CSAREGDRGNTEAFF.

The chain joins TRBV7-9 to TRBJ2-5; 8 positions match TRBD1. Germline CDR1 is SEHNR and CDR2 is FQNEAQ (reference sequence). This CDR3 is built from 13 residues. With 8 bases clipped from V and 1 base from J, the junction kept 3 bases outside the gene matches. Here the CDR3 reads CASLQGAQETQYF. DNA for the CDR3: TGTGCCAGCTTGCAGGGGGCCCAAGAGACCCAGTACTTC.

The chain joins TRBV20-1 to TRBJ2-5; either TRBD1 or TRBD2 may fit D (6 bases each). CDR3 length equals 14 residues. Germline CDR1 is DFQATT and CDR2 is SNEGSKA (reference sequence). V gave up 3 bases and J gave up 4 bases, with 15 bases separating them. CDR3 in amino acids: CSARRGVTGETQYF. In DNA form, the CDR3 reads TGCAGTGCTAGGAGGGGGGTCACGGGAGAGACCCAGTACTTC.

The chain combines TRBV5-1 with TRBJ1-3, with D perhaps TRBD1 (5 bases). Germline V gene lookup returns CDR1 SGHRS and CDR2 YFSETQ. Trimming cost V 4 bases and J 0 bases, with 20 bases left between them. The CDR3 is 18 amino acids. The DNA for the CDR3 is TGCGCCAGCAGCCCTGGATCCCCGGGAAGGGGCTCTGGAAACACCATATATTTT. Protein product: CASSPGSPGRGSGNTIYF.

As regards this clonotype: A much larger clone is a single base away; this may be a read error. This sequence joins TRBV7-2 and TRBJ2-3; D is ambiguous. The CDR3 sequence is 13 residues long. V gave up 4 bases and J gave up 2 bases, with 7 bases separating them. Germline CDR1 SGHTA, CDR2 FQGNSA. The CDR3 DNA follows: TGTGCCAGCAGCTCCCACAACACAGATACGCAGTATTTT. Translating gives CASSSHNTDTQYF.

This clonotype turned up a few times. The V and J genes are TRBV7-2 and TRBJ2-4, with 9 bases fitting TRBD2. The J call may be in error: the DNA end matches TRBJ2-7 better. CDR1 SGHTA and CDR2 FQGNSA come from the germline V gene. The CDR3 consists of 17 residues. The CDR3 loop reads CASSLDGGRALGYEQYF. The CDR3 DNA reads as TGTGCCAGCAGCTTAGACGGCGGGAGGGCCCTTGGCTACGAGCAGTACTTC.

The chain is built from TRBV14 and TRBJ2-1; TRBD1 might be the D (6 bases). Between the trimmed V and J ends, which lost 9 bases and 10 bases, there was a span of 19 bases. The CDR3 is 13 residues long. Germline V CDR1 and CDR2: SGHDN, FVKESK. CDR3 region: CASRGIEPYEQFF. The CDR3 nucleotides are TGTGCCAGTAGGGGGATTGAGCCGTACGAGCAGTTCTTC.

Concerning this clonotype itself: A far larger clone is only one base removed, so a read error is likely. The gene calls are TRBV7-2 and TRBJ2-7, with 12 bases that match TRBD2. TRBJ2-5 explains the end of the DNA better; the J call may be wrong. CDR3 length: 14 residues. Germline loops: CDR1 SGHTA, CDR2 FQGNSA. CDR3 coding DNA: TGTGCCAGCGGCCCTCTAGCGGGAGGGGAGACCCAGTACTTC. This gives the protein CASGPLAGGETQYF.

This clonotype occurred a few times. At one end, the junction sequence differs from germline, possibly due to a read error. V gene TRBV12-3 or TRBV12-4 combines with J gene TRBJ2-5, with 11 bases fitting TRBD2. The CDR3 has 17 amino acids. CDR3 region: CASSLGETSGKKETQYF. The CDR3, as DNA: TGTGCCAGCAGCTTAGGAGAGACTAGCGGGAAAAAAGAGACCCAGTACTTC.

This rearrangement joins TRBV6-7 to TRBJ1-1; D unresolved. TRBV6-7 is an ORF for which the function is uncertain. Trimming removed 0 bases from V and 0 bases from J, with 14 bases in between. This CDR3 has 17 residues. CDR3: CASSYSRLRAVNTEAFF. The DNA of the CDR3 is TGTGCCAGCAGTTACTCGAGGTTAAGGGCAGTGAACACTGAAGCTTTCTTT.

The V gene is TRBV7-3, the J gene TRBJ2-5, with D possibly being TRBD1 or TRBD2 (5 bases each). The end of the DNA is better explained by TRBJ2-7, so the J call may be wrong. Germline CDR1 is SGHTA and CDR2 is FQGTGA. The CDR3 runs to 14 residues. The CDR3, as DNA: TGTGCCAGCAGCCCCGGGACGGAGCTTTACGAGCAGTACTTC. Its protein is CASSPGTELYEQYF.

A remark on this clonotype: At one end, the junction sequence differs from germline, possibly due to a read error. The chain has TRBV9 and TRBJ2-1, with D perhaps matching TRBD2 (5 bases). The CDR3 covers 15 residues. Germline V gene lookup returns CDR1 SGDLS and CDR2 YYNGEE. The CDR3 sequence: CVSSGGRGSYNEQFF. Written as DNA, the CDR3 is TGTGTCAGCAGCGGAGGCCGGGGCTCCTACAATGAGCAGTTCTTC.

This rearrangement joins TRBV15 to TRBJ1-6; unclear D gene. V was pared by 6 bases and J by 4 bases, with 10 bases between. The CDR3 extends over 14 amino acids. Germline V gives CDR1 LNHNV, CDR2 YYDKDF (reference sequence). The CDR3 loop reads CATSSSTYNSPLHF. CDR3 nucleotides: TGTGCCACCAGTAGCTCAACTTATAATTCACCCCTCCACTTT. The variable domain in full, with the rest retrieved from reference TRBV15 and TRBJ1-6, is DAMVIQNPRYQVTQFGKPVTLSCSQTLNHNVMYWYQQKSSQAPKLLFHYYDKDFNNEADTPDNFQSRRPNTSFCFLDIRSPGLGDTAMYLCATSSSTYNSPLHFGNGTRLTVT.

This clonotype was recorded many times. The rearrangement links TRBV20-1 to TRBJ2-1; 7 positions match TRBD2. This CDR3 contains 16 residues. CDR1 and CDR2 (germline): DFQATT, SNEGSKA (reference sequence). After removal of 0 bases from V and 2 bases from J, the junction contained 7 bases not matched to a gene. CDR3 nucleotide sequence: TGCAGTGCTAGAGACACGGGCGGGGGAACCTACAATGAGCAGTTCTTC. Translated, it gives CSARDTGGGTYNEQFF.

The rearrangement uses TRBV5-1 and TRBJ2-1; D is possibly TRBD1 or TRBD2 (6 bases each). CDR3 size: 14 residues. V lost 6 bases, J lost 2 bases, and 12 bases lay in between. CDR1 and CDR2 (germline): SGHRS, YFSETQ. CDR3: CASTGAQTYNEQFF. The CDR3 bases are TGCGCCAGCACGGGGGCGCAGACCTACAATGAGCAGTTCTTC.

This clonotype showed up many times. The chain links TRBV4-3 to TRBJ2-7, with D perhaps TRBD2 (7 bases). CDR3 length: 18 residues. Germline V gives CDR1 LGHNA, CDR2 YSLEER. V was shortened by 4 bases and J by 2 bases, with 24 bases between the two germline ends. The CDR3 nucleotides are TGCGCCAGCAGCCGAAAGAGGGGGAGGGGGGGAATCACCTACGAGCAGTACTTC. Its protein product is CASSRKRGRGGITYEQYF.

V is TRBV7-3 and J is TRBJ2-3; tentatively, D is TRBD2 (7 bases). Germline V gene sequence: CDR1 SGHTA, CDR2 FQGTGA. The length of the CDR3 is 19 residues. Trimming took 0 bases from V and 5 from J, leaving 24 bases between them. CDR3 residues: CASSLTFGGPGGYGDTQYF. The CDR3 nucleotides read TGTGCCAGCAGCTTAACGTTTGGGGGGCCGGGGGGTTATGGAGATACGCAGTATTTT.

The chain employs TRBV9 and TRBJ2-2, with D tentatively TRBD2 (5 bases). The V end lost 0 bases, the J end lost 5 bases, and 14 bases lay between the germline ends. CDR3 size: 16 residues. Germline values: CDR1 SGDLS, CDR2 YYNGEE. The CDR3 DNA reads as TGTGCCAGCAGCGTAGGGTTTCTGGAGCGGACCGGGGAGCTGTTTTTT. Encoded protein: CASSVGFLERTGELFF.

This chain uses TRBV3-1 with TRBJ2-7, with a tentative D call TRBD2 (5 bases). Trimming left V 0 bases short and J 3 bases short, with 12 bases between. Germline V lookup: CDR1 LGHDT, CDR2 YNNKEL (reference sequence). The CDR3 covers 15 residues. The CDR3 nucleotides read TGTGCCAGCAGCCAAGATCGGGAAAGACTCTACGAGCAGTACTTC. It translates to CASSQDRERLYEQYF.